The entry below describes one T cell receptor beta chain. V lost 7 bases, J lost 4 bases, and 9 bases stayed unmatched. The CDR3 loop spans 15 amino acids. CDR1 is SNHLY, CDR2 FYNNEI, per germline. Using immunoSEQ multiplex PCR, the repertoire was profiled, and TCRdb retains in-frame clones only, with some absent. The data show around 80,000 clones, about 88% seen once. The data belong to a study of control samples from healthy donors and cancer patients. The sequence was obtained from a woman aged 45 to 65 in good health. The rearrangement links TRBV2 to TRBJ2-5, with 10 nucleotides matching TRBD2. Material: blood. The CDR3, as DNA: TGTGCCAGCACTTTAGCGGGGGGCCCGGCAGAGACCCAGTACTTC. As protein: CASTLAGGPAETQYF.